This TCR beta chain was profiled in a study of T-cell reconstitution after alpha-beta-depleted transplantation in children. The study's findings and limits: Two months or so post-transplant, alpha-beta T cells reportedly derived from several hundred expanded graft clones. Counts and diversity of T cells one year after transplant came mostly from newly produced T cells. Surviving recipient T cells and thymic progenitors underlay high day-60 TCRbeta diversity in some patients.

Library preparation (for TCRbeta) was performed with unique molecular identifiers. TCRdb reprocessed the PCR reads with MiXCR, giving one entry per CDR3 protein. The sample lists 500,000 to 650,000 distinct CDR3 sequences, roughly an eighth occurring once. About this clonotype: The antigen is not known.

The sequencing used PBMCs, mostly from graft donor cells, collected 180 days after TCRalphabeta/CD19-depleted stem cell transplant. This receptor was taken from a female patient between 2 and 15 years old who had a stem cell transplant for aplastic anemia, so the T cells may come from the graft donor.

CDR3 loop: CASSVTDRNTEAFF. The CDR3 coding sequence is TGTGCCAGCAGCGTAACAGACAGGAACACTGAAGCTTTCTTT. The chain links TRBV9 to TRBJ1-1; possibly TRBD1 for D (5 bases). Germline assignment: CDR1 SGDLS and CDR2 YYNGEE. Trimming removed 1 base from V and 1 base from J, with 8 bases in between. The CDR3 extends over 14 amino acids.